Listed below are T cell receptor beta chains from one sample, sequenced in a study of metastatic and nonmetastatic thyroid tumors. TCRdb ran MiXCR on the PCR reads. The repertoire holds about 19,000 clones, with approximately 25% as singletons. Sequenced: blood. These receptors were obtained from a male donor with papillary thyroid cancer or a benign thyroid nodule (not recorded which). Some clones in this sample may be carry-over from other donors' samples. Both conserved end residues are part of each CDR3. The D gene is left open where the match is weak. The listing skips clone size in some rows; elsewhere it reads once, few, many or a size class.

NA,TRBJ1-6,TRBV11-2,TRBD1,CASSRWGQLDNSPLHF,TGTGCCAGCAGCAGATGGGGACAGCTGGATAATTCACCCCTCCACTTT
NA,TRBJ2-6,TRBV5-1,NA,CASSLSGGANVLTF,TGCGCCAGCAGCTTGTCAGGCGGGGCCAACGTCCTGACTTTC
many,TRBJ2-3,TRBV11-1,TRBD2,CASSHTAGGGTDTQYF,TGTGCCAGCAGCCACACGGCGGGAGGGGGCACAGATACGCAGTATTTT
NA,TRBJ1-5,TRBV20-1,TRBD1,CSAPRTGGQPQHF,TGCAGTGCTCCTCGGACAGGGGGGCAGCCCCAGCATTTT
NA,TRBJ2-7,TRBV28,TRBD2,CASSLGGLLQHYEQYF,TGTGCCAGCAGTTTAGGGGGACTACTACAACACTACGAGCAGTACTTC
medium-sized,TRBJ2-7,TRBV6-5,TRBD1,CASSYSSGTELYEQYF,TGTGCCAGCAGTTACTCGTCAGGGACAGAACTCTACGAGCAGTACTTC
once,TRBJ1-3,TRBV19,TRBD1,CASSSPQGELSGNTIYF,TGTGCCAGTAGTTCACCCCAGGGGGAATTATCTGGAAACACCATATATTTT
NA,TRBJ1-1,TRBV7-3,NA,CASSEDGWHTEAFF,TGTGCCAGCAGCGAGGACGGCTGGCACACTGAAGCTTTCTTT
few,TRBJ2-1,TRBV19,TRBD2,CASSIFAGAYNEQFF,TGTGCCAGTAGTATCTTTGCGGGAGCGTACAATGAGCAGTTCTTC
many,TRBJ1-1,TRBV30,NA,CAWSIGSLQAFF,TGTGCCTGGAGTATAGGCAGCCTCCAAGCTTTCTTT
few,TRBJ2-1,TRBV10-3,NA,CAISDVGYTDEQFF,TGTGCCATCAGTGACGTGGGGTACACGGATGAGCAGTTCTTC
NA,TRBJ1-2,TRBV3-1,NA,CASSRTEYGYTF,TGTGCCAGCAGCCGGACGGAGTATGGCTACACCTTC
NA,TRBJ2-1,TRBV6-6,NA,CASSYEERAAYNEQFF,TGTGCCAGCAGTTACGAGGAGCGGGCAGCCTACAATGAGCAGTTCTTC
NA,TRBJ1-2,TRBV4-1,NA,CASSQEGAYGYTF,TGCGCCAGCAGCCAAGAAGGAGCCTATGGCTACACCTTC
NA,TRBJ2-2,TRBV6-4,NA,CASSPRGSDTGELFF,TGTGCCAGCAGTCCGAGGGGGTCGGACACCGGGGAGCTGTTTTTT
medium-sized,TRBJ2-1,TRBV5-1,TRBD2,CASIGTSAGKGNEQFF,TGCGCCAGCATAGGTACCTCAGCGGGGAAAGGCAATGAGCAGTTCTTC
few,TRBJ2-1,TRBV6-1,NA,CASRHWDEQFF,TGTGCCAGTCGCCATTGGGATGAGCAGTTCTTC
few,TRBJ2-7,TRBV7-9,NA,CASSFLGEQYF,TGTGCCAGCAGCTTCCTAGGCGAGCAGTACTTC
NA,TRBJ1-1,TRBV25-1,NA,CASRSGPGPPEAFF,TGTGCCAGCAGATCCGGGCCTGGGCCCCCTGAAGCTTTCTTT
NA,TRBJ1-2,TRBV28,TRBD1,CASRSQGAWARGYTF,TGTGCCAGCAGGTCACAGGGGGCTTGGGCCCGTGGCTACACCTTC
few,TRBJ1-2,TRBV28,NA,CAIRRPLNNYGYTF,TGTGCCATAAGGCGGCCTTTAAACAACTATGGCTACACCTTC
few,TRBJ1-2,TRBV10-2,TRBD1,CASSEGPGGQGAYTF,TGCGCCAGCAGTGAGGGACCCGGGGGACAGGGGGCATACACCTTC
NA,TRBJ2-2,TRBV11-2,TRBD1,CASSVNRGTGELFF,TGTGCCAGCAGCGTTAACAGGGGCACCGGGGAGCTGTTTTTT
NA,TRBJ2-2,TRBV20-1,NA,CSARDIRGGDTGELFF,TGCAGTGCTAGAGATATTAGGGGCGGCGACACCGGGGAGCTGTTTTTT
NA,TRBJ2-2,TRBV19,TRBD1,CASSGGTGNTGELFF,TGTGCCAGTAGTGGTGGGACAGGTAACACCGGGGAGCTGTTTTTT
NA,TRBJ2-1,TRBV3-1,TRBD2,CASSQAGRSYNEQFF,TGTGCCAGCAGCCAAGCCGGGAGGTCCTACAATGAGCAGTTCTTC
few,TRBJ2-3,TRBV24-1,NA,CATSDLHRQDTQYF,TGTGCCACCAGTGATTTGCACAGGCAAGATACGCAGTATTTT